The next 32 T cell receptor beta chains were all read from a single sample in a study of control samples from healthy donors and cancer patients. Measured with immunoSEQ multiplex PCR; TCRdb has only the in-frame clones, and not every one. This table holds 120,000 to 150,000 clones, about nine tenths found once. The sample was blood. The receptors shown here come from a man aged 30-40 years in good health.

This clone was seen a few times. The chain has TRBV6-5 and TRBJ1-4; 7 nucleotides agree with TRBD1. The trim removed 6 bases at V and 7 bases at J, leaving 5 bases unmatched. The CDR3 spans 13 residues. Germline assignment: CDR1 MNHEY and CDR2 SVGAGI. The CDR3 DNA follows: TGTGCCAGCAGGACGACAGGGTTTGAAAAACTGTTTTTT. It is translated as CASRTTGFEKLFF.

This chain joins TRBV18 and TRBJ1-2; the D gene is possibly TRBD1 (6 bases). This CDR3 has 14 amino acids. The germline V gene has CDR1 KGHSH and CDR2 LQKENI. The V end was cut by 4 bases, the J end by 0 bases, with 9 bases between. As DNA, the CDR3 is TGTGCCAGCTCACAGGACAGCTCTAACTATGGCTACACCTTC. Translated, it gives CASSQDSSNYGYTF.

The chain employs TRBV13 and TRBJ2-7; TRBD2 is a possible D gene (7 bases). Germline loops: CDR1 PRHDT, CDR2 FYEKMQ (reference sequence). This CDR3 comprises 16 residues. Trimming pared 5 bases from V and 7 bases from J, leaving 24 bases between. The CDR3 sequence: CASSPGGEGGVREQYF. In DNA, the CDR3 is TGTGCCAGCAGCCCCGGGGGCGAGGGAGGGGTTCGTGAGCAGTACTTC.

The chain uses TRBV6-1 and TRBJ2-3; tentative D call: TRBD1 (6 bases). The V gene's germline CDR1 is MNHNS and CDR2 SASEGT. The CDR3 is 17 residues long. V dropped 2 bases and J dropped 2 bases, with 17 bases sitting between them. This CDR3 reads CASSESVQGPFTDTQYF. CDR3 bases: TGTGCCAGCAGTGAATCTGTCCAGGGGCCCTTCACAGATACGCAGTATTTT.

The CDR3 DNA sequence: TGTGCCAGCATGCCGGGACAGGCTAACTCACCCCTCCACTTT. Translating it yields CASMPGQANSPLHF. The rearrangement links TRBV6-5 to TRBJ1-6; 8 bases are a match to TRBD1. The CDR3 has 14 amino acids. Trimming removed 7 bases from V and 10 bases from J; junction bases left unmatched: 9. In germline, CDR1 is MNHEY, CDR2 SVGAGI.

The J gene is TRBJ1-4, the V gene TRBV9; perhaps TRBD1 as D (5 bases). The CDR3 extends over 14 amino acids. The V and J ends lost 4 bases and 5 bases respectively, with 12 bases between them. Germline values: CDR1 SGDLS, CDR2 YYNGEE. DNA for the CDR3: TGTGCCAGCAGCCGGGGGACGGAGAATGAAAAACTGTTTTTT. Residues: CASSRGTENEKLFF.

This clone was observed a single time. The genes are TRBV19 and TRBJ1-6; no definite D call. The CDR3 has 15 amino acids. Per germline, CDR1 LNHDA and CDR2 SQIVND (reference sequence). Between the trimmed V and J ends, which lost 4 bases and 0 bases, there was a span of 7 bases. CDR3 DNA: TGTGCCAGTAGTACCTGGAGCTCCTATAATTCACCCCTCCACTTT. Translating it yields CASSTWSSYNSPLHF.

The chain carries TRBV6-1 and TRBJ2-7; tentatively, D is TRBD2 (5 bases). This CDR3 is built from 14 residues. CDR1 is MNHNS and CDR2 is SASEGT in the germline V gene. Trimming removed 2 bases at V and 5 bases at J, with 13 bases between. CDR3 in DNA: TGTGCCAGCAGTGAAATGGGCCGGAGGAACGAGCAGTACTTC. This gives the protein CASSEMGRRNEQYF.

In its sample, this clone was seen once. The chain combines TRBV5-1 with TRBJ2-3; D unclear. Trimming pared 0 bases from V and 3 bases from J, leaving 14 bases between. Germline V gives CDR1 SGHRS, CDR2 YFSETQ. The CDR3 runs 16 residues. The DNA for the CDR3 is TGCGCCAGCAGCTTGGCCCTTAAGGGTGAGACAGATACGCAGTATTTT. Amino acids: CASSLALKGETDTQYF.

The chain's CDR3 is CASSYGGDTQYF. CDR3 in DNA: TGTGCCAGCAGCTACGGTGGAGATACGCAGTATTTT. This chain links TRBV5-4 with TRBJ2-3; D is uncertain. The CDR3 runs 12 residues. In germline, CDR1 is SGHNT, CDR2 YYREEE (reference sequence). With 3 bases removed from V and 5 bases from J, the gap between germline ends came to 7 bases.

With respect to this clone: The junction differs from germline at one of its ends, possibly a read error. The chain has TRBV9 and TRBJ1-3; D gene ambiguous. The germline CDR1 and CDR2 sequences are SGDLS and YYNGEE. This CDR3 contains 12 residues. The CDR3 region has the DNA TGTGCCAGCAATACGCCTGGGAACACCATATATTTT. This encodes CASNTPGNTIYF.

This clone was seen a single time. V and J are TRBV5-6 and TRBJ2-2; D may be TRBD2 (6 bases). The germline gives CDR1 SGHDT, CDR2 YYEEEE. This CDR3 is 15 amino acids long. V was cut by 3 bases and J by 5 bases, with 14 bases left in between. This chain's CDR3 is CASSSGTAATGELFF. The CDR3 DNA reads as TGTGCCAGCAGCTCGGGGACTGCCGCTACCGGGGAGCTGTTTTTT.

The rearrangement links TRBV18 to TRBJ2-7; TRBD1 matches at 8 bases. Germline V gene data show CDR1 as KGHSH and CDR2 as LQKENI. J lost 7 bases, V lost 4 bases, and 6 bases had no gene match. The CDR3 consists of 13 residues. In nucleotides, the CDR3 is TGTGCCAGCTCACGGGACAGGCTCGTTGAGCAGTACTTC. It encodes CASSRDRLVEQYF.

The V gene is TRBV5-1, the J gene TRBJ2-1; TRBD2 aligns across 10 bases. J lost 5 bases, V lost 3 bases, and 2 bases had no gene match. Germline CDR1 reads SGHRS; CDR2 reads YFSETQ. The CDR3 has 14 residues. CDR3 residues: CASSWTSGNNEQFF. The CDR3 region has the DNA TGCGCCAGCAGCTGGACTAGCGGAAACAATGAGCAGTTCTTC.

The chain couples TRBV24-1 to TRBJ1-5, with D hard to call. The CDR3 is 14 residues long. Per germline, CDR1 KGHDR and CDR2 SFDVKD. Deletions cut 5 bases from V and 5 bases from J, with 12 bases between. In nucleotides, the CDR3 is TGTGCCACCAGTGGGTCGGCGGGGTATCAGCCCCAGCATTTT. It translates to CATSGSAGYQPQHF.

CDR3 nucleotides: TGTGCCAGCAGTCCCGACAGGCTGGGGTATAGCAATCAGCCCCAGCATTTT. Amino acid sequence: CASSPDRLGYSNQPQHF. This chain links TRBV6-6 with TRBJ1-5; D perhaps matches TRBD1 (6 bases). The CDR3 has 17 amino acids. V was clipped by 5 bases and J by 0 bases, with 17 bases between them. Looked up from germline, CDR1 is MNHNY and CDR2 is SVGAGI (reference sequence).

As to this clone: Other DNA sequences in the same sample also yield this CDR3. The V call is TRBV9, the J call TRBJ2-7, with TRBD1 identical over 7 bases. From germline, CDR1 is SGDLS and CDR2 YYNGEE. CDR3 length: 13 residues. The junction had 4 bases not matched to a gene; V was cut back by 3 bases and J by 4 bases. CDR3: CASSAEQGYEQYF. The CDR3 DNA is TGTGCCAGCAGCGCCGAACAGGGGTACGAGCAGTACTTC.

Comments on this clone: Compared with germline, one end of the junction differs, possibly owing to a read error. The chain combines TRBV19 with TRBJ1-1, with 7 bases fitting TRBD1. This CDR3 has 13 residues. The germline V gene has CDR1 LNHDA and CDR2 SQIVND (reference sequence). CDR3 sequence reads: CASTIDRDTEAFF. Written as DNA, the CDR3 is TGTGCCAGTACTATAGACAGGGACACTGAAGCTTTCTTT.

Here the CDR3 reads CASKDREFGYTF. Here the CDR3 DNA reads TGTGCCAGCAAGGACAGGGAGTTTGGCTACACCTTC. The genes are TRBV6-5 and TRBJ1-2, with 8 bases aligning to TRBD1. With V trimmed by 7 bases and J by 7 bases, 5 bases remained unmatched. Germline lookup yields CDR1 MNHEY and CDR2 SVGAGI. This CDR3 region has 12 residues.

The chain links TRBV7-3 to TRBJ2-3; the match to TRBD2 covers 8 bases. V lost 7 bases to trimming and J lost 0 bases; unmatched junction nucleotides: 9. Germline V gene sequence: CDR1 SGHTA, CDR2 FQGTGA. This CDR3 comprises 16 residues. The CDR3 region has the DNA TGTGCCAGCACCCTTACTAGCGGACGGAGCACAGATACGCAGTATTTT. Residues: CASTLTSGRSTDTQYF.

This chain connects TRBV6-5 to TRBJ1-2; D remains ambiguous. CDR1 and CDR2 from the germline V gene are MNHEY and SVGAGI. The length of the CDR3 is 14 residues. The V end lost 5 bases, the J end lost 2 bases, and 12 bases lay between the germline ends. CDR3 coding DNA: TGTGCCAGCAGTCGGTTCGATAAAAACTATGGCTACACCTTC. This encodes CASSRFDKNYGYTF.

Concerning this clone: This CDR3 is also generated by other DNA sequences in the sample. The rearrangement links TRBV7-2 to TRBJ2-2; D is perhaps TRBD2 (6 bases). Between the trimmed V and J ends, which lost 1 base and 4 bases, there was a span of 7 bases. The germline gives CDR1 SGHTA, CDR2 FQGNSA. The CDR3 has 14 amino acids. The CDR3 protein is CASSLVGGTGELFF. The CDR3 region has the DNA TGTGCCAGCAGCTTAGTGGGGGGCACCGGGGAGCTGTTTTTT. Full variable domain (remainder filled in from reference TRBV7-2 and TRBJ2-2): GAGVSQSPSNKVTEKGKDVELRCDPISGHTALYWYRQSLGQGLEFLIYFQGNSAPDKSGLPSDRFSAERTGGSVSTLTIQRTQQEDSAVYLCASSLVGGTGELFFGEGSRLTVL.

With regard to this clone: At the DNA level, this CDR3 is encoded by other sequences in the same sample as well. The CDR3 region is CASSYGQGAGEQYF. CDR3 DNA sequence: TGTGCCAGCAGTTACGGGCAGGGGGCTGGCGAGCAGTACTTC. The V and J genes are TRBV6-5 and TRBJ2-7; 8 bases agree with TRBD1. The germline V gene has CDR1 MNHEY and CDR2 SVGAGI. This CDR3 is built from 14 residues. V was clipped by 2 bases and J by 6 bases; unmatched bases: 6.

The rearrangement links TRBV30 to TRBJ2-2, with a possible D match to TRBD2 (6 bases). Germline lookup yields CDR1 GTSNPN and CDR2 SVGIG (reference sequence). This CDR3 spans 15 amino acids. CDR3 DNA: TGTGCGGCTGGTCGGGGGAGGATTAACACCGGGGAGCTGTTTTTT. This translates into CAAGRGRINTGELFF.

This CDR3 reads CASLDAFNSPLHF. The CDR3 region has the DNA TGTGCCAGCTTGGACGCCTTTAATTCACCCCTCCACTTT. The chain employs TRBV5-5 and TRBJ1-6; D gene uncertain. Trimming left V 7 bases short and J 6 bases short, with 11 bases between. This CDR3 is built from 13 residues. Germline V gives CDR1 SGHKS, CDR2 YYEKEE (reference sequence).

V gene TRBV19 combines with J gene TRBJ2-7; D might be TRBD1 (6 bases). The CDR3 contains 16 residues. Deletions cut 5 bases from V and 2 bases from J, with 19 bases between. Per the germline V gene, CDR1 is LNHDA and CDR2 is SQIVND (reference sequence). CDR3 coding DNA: TGTGCCAGTAGTCCGGGGACATATGAATATACCTACGAGCAGTACTTC. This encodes CASSPGTYEYTYEQYF.

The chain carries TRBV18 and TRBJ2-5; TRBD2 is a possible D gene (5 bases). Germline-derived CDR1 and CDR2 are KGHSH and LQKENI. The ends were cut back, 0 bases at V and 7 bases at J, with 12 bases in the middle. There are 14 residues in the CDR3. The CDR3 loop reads CASSPPDGDRTQYF. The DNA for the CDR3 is TGTGCCAGCTCACCACCGGACGGGGATAGGACCCAGTACTTC.

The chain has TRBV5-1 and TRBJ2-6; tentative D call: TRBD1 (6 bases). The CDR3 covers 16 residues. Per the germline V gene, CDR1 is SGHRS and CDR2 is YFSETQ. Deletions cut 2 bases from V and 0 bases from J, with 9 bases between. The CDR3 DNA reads TGCGCCAGCAGCTTTACAGGGCTCTCTGGGGCCAACGTCCTGACTTTC. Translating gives CASSFTGLSGANVLTF.

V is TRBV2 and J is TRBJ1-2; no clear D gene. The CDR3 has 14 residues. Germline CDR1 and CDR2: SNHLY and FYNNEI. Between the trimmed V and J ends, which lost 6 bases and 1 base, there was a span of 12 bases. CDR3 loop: CASRDVDLNYGYTF. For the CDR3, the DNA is TGTGCCAGCAGGGACGTGGACCTTAACTATGGCTACACCTTC.

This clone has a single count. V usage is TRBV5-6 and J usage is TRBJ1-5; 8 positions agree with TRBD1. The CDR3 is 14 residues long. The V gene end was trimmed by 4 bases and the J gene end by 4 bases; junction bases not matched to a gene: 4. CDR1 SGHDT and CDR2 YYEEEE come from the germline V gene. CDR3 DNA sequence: TGTGCCAGCAGCCGCCGGGACAGGAATCAGCCCCAGCATTTT. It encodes CASSRRDRNQPQHF. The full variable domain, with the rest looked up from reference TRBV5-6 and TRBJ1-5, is DAGVTQSPTHLIKTRGQQVTLRCSPKSGHDTVSWYQQALGQGPQFIFQYYEEEERQRGNFPDRFSGHQFPNYSSELNVNALLLGDSALYLCASSRRDRNQPQHFGDGTRLSIL.

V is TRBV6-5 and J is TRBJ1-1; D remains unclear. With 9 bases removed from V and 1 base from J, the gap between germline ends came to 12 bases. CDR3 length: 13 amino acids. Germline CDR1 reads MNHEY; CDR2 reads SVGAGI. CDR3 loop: CASRKAENTEAFF. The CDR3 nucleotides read TGTGCCAGTCGCAAGGCGGAGAACACTGAAGCTTTCTTT.

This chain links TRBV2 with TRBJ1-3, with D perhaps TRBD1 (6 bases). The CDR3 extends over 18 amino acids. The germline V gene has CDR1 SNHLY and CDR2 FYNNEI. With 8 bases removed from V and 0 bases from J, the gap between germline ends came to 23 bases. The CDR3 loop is CASWGFRATGNSGNTIYF. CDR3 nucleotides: TGTGCCAGCTGGGGGTTTAGGGCTACAGGGAACTCTGGAAACACCATATATTTT. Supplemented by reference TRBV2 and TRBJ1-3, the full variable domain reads EPEVTQTPSHQVTQMGQEVILRCVPISNHLYFYWYRQILGQKVEFLVSFYNNEISEKSEIFDDQFSVERPDGSNFTLKIRSTKLEDSAMYFCASWGFRATGNSGNTIYFGEGSWLTVV.